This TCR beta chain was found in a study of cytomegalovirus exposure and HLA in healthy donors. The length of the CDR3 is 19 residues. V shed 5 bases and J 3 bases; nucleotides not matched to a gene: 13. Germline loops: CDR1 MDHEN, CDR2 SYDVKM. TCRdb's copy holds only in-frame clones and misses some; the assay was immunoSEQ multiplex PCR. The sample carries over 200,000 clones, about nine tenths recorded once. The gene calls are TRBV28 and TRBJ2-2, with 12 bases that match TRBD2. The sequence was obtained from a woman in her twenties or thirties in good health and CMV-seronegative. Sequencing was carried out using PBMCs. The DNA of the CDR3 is TGTGCCAGCAGTACAGGGGGACTAGCGGGTCCCCCCCACACCGGGGAGCTGTTTTTT. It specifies CASSTGGLAGPPHTGELFF.